One sample yielded the 32 T cell receptor beta chains listed below, sequenced in a study of blood T cell repertoires in COVID-19. Some clones are missing from TCRdb's copy, which holds only in-frame ones; the method was immunoSEQ multiplex PCR. The sample holds 300,000 to 350,000 clones; more than 70% are singletons and the top ten take approximately 1.6%. Sequencing input: peripheral blood. These receptors were collected from a woman aged 25 to 39 with COVID-19, enrolled during active disease.

The chain employs TRBV3-1 (or the pseudogene TRBV3-2) and TRBJ2-5; 9 bases fit TRBD1. The CDR3 has 17 residues. V shed 0 bases, J shed 4 bases, and the junction held 9 bases outside the gene matches. CDR1 is LGHDT and CDR2 is YNNKEL in the germline V gene (reference sequence). In DNA, the CDR3 is TGTGCCAGCAGCCAAGATGAGAGACAGGGGGGTAGAGAGACCCAGTACTTC. The encoded protein is CASSQDERQGGRETQYF.

This clone was recorded a few times. The sample contains more than one DNA sequence encoding this CDR3. This chain links TRBV18 with TRBJ1-2, with 7 bases lining up with TRBD1. This CDR3 spans 13 amino acids. Germline values: CDR1 KGHSH, CDR2 LQKENI. V trimming: 2 bases; J trimming: 5 bases; junction bases outside the gene matches: 2. CDR3 in DNA: TGTGCCAGCTCACCAGGGACAGAGTATGGCTACACCTTC. It encodes CASSPGTEYGYTF.

This sequence joins TRBV4-3 and TRBJ1-1; D unclear. Germline assignment: CDR1 LGHNA and CDR2 YSLEER. The V gene lost 6 bases and the J gene lost 1 base, with 12 bases spanning the gap. CDR3 length: 14 residues. The CDR3 region has the DNA TGCGCCAGCAGACCAAGCATAAGGAACACTGAAGCTTTCTTT. Translation gives CASRPSIRNTEAFF.

This clone occurred once. The chain has TRBV5-1 and TRBJ2-1, with 7 bases matching TRBD2. The CDR3 has 15 amino acids. J gave up 1 base and V 4 bases, and 5 bases lay outside the gene matches. Per the germline V gene, CDR1 is SGHRS and CDR2 is YFSETQ. Here the CDR3 DNA reads TGCGCCAGCAGCGGAACCGGGGGGTCCTACAATGAGCAGTTCTTC. This gives the protein CASSGTGGSYNEQFF.

The J gene is TRBJ2-3, the V gene TRBV7-9; D remains unclear. The germline V gene encodes CDR1 SEHNR and CDR2 FQNEAQ (reference sequence). The V end was cut by 1 base, the J end by 3 bases, with 8 bases between. The CDR3 is 14 amino acids. The CDR3 loop reads CASSLDRSTDTQYF. As DNA, the CDR3 is TGTGCCAGCAGCTTAGACCGGTCTACAGATACGCAGTATTTT.

The V gene is TRBV7-2, the J gene TRBJ2-5, with 7 bases that match TRBD1. The CDR3 sequence is 15 residues long. J was trimmed by 0 bases and V by 3 bases; bases with no gene match: 4. Germline V gene sequence: CDR1 SGHTA, CDR2 FQGNSA. Here the CDR3 reads CASSLRGLYQETQYF. CDR3 DNA: TGTGCCAGCAGCTTGAGGGGGCTCTACCAAGAGACCCAGTACTTC.

V usage is TRBV19 and J usage is TRBJ1-5; 7 nucleotides agree with TRBD1. CDR3 length equals 16 residues. The V gene end was trimmed by 3 bases and the J gene end by 4 bases; junction bases not matched to a gene: 9. Germline V gene sequence: CDR1 LNHDA, CDR2 SQIVND (reference sequence). The DNA for the CDR3 is TGTGCCAGTAGTATTTACCCCCAGGGGGAGAATCAGCCCCAGCATTTT. Protein sequence: CASSIYPQGENQPQHF.

The rearrangement joins TRBV2 to TRBJ2-1; 14 bases map to TRBD2. The trim removed 6 bases at V and 2 bases at J, leaving 3 bases unmatched. Per germline, CDR1 SNHLY and CDR2 FYNNEI. The CDR3 loop spans 16 amino acids. CDR3 in DNA: TGTGCCAGCAGGAGACTAGCGGGGGGGACCTACAATGAGCAGTTCTTC. Translation: CASRRLAGGTYNEQFF.

The rearrangement links TRBV28 to TRBJ1-2; possibly TRBD1 for D (6 bases). The length of the CDR3 is 15 residues. Trimming took off 5 bases at V and 5 bases at J, with 18 bases between the two ends. CDR1 and CDR2 (germline): MDHEN, SYDVKM. The CDR3 region is CASSRIGVRGYGYTF. CDR3 nucleotide sequence: TGTGCCAGCAGTCGCATCGGTGTCAGGGGTTATGGCTACACCTTC.

As DNA, the CDR3 is TGTGCCAGCTCGTTCCTGGCCACTGAAGCTTTCTTT. It translates to CASSFLATEAFF. This chain links TRBV2 with TRBJ1-1; D not resolved. Germline V gene sequence: CDR1 SNHLY, CDR2 FYNNEI. This CDR3 is built from 12 residues. V dropped 8 bases and J dropped 4 bases, with 11 bases sitting between them.

The chain couples TRBV5-8 to TRBJ2-3; possibly TRBD2 for D (7 bases). This CDR3 has 16 residues. CDR1 is SGHTS, CDR2 YDEGEE, per germline. V dropped 6 bases and J dropped 0 bases, with 17 bases sitting between them. The CDR3 nucleotides are TGTGCCAGCAACATGTTCAGGGGAGGGAGCACAGATACGCAGTATTTT. Protein sequence: CASNMFRGGSTDTQYF.

The chain is built from TRBV19 and TRBJ2-3; 12 bases are shared with TRBD2. CDR3 length: 16 residues. CDR1 and CDR2 from the germline V gene are LNHDA and SQIVND (reference sequence). V trimming: 6 bases; J trimming: 6 bases; junction bases outside the gene matches: 10. CDR3 bases: TGTGCCAGTAGCCAGACTAGCGGGGGCCGGGGGGATACGCAGTATTTT. Translated: CASSQTSGGRGDTQYF.

In DNA form, the CDR3 reads TGTGCCAGCAGCCCTCGCCTTGAAGCGGGCCTAAACATTCAGTACTTC. This codes for CASSPRLEAGLNIQYF. V usage is TRBV7-9 and J usage is TRBJ2-4, with D maybe TRBD2 (6 bases). The CDR3 is made up of 16 amino acids. Between the trimmed V and J ends, which lost 5 bases and 6 bases, there was a span of 20 bases. Germline CDR1 reads SEHNR; CDR2 reads FQNEAQ (reference sequence).

The chain joins TRBV2 to TRBJ2-3; a possible D gene is TRBD2 (7 bases). The V gene's germline CDR1 is SNHLY and CDR2 FYNNEI. The CDR3 runs to 13 residues. V lost 9 bases and J lost 10, with 20 bases in between. CDR3 DNA: TGTGCCAGGGGAGGGGGGCCAACCTCGCCGCAGTATTTT. It yields the protein CARGGGPTSPQYF.

The J gene is TRBJ1-6, the V gene TRBV5-1; D call uncertain. The germline CDR1 and CDR2 sequences are SGHRS and YFSETQ. V dropped 0 bases and J dropped 12 bases, with 10 bases sitting between them. The CDR3 runs 13 residues. The CDR3 bases are TGCGCCAGCAGCTTGGAGGCAGGCCGACCCCTCCACTTT. As protein: CASSLEAGRPLHF.

This chain connects TRBV28 to TRBJ2-2; D is ambiguous. CDR3 length equals 14 residues. V was clipped by 6 bases and J by 1 base, with 9 bases between them. Germline CDR1 MDHEN, CDR2 SYDVKM. The CDR3 region has the DNA TGTGCCAGCAGCGAAACAAAGAACACCGGGGAGCTGTTTTTT. It yields the protein CASSETKNTGELFF.

J is TRBJ2-5 and V is TRBV2; 12 positions agree with TRBD2. Germline values: CDR1 SNHLY, CDR2 FYNNEI. The V gene end was trimmed by 2 bases and the J gene end by 3 bases; junction bases not matched to a gene: 10. The CDR3 has 18 amino acids. Written as DNA, the CDR3 is TGTGCCAGCAGTGAATGGTCTAGCGGGGGGGCTTGGGAAGAGACCCAGTACTTC. This gives the protein CASSEWSSGGAWEETQYF.

This chain joins TRBV2 and TRBJ1-4; D is possibly TRBD1 (5 bases). CDR1 SNHLY and CDR2 FYNNEI come from the germline V gene. CDR3 length: 14 amino acids. V was clipped by 8 bases and J by 7 bases, with 17 bases between them. The DNA of the CDR3 is TGTGCCAGCGAAAATCCAGGGTACAGTGAAAAACTGTTTTTT. Translation: CASENPGYSEKLFF. Variable domain in full (rest from reference TRBV2 and TRBJ1-4): EPEVTQTPSHQVTQMGQEVILRCVPISNHLYFYWYRQILGQKVEFLVSFYNNEISEKSEIFDDQFSVERPDGSNFTLKIRSTKLEDSAMYFCASENPGYSEKLFFGSGTQLSVL.

The chain has TRBV5-1 and TRBJ1-1, with D possibly TRBD1 on 6 matching bases. Germline values: CDR1 SGHRS, CDR2 YFSETQ. V lost 3 bases, J lost 0 bases, and 15 bases lay in between. The CDR3 runs 16 residues. The CDR3 coding sequence is TGCGCCAGCAGCTCGCGGGGGGGCCGACTGAACACTGAAGCTTTCTTT. Translated, it gives CASSSRGGRLNTEAFF.

This clone showed up just once. The chain uses TRBV28 and TRBJ2-5; 15 positions agree with TRBD2. The V gene end was trimmed by 7 bases and the J gene end by 6 bases; junction bases not matched to a gene: 18. The CDR3 is 19 residues long. From germline, CDR1 is MDHEN and CDR2 SYDVKM. The CDR3 reads CASTGRTSGGVLTSKTQYF. The CDR3 DNA reads as TGTGCCAGCACTGGAAGGACTAGCGGGGGGGTCCTGACCTCGAAGACCCAGTACTTC.

J is TRBJ1-1 and V is TRBV29-1; 7 nucleotides agree with TRBD1. Germline V gene lookup returns CDR1 SQVTM and CDR2 ANQGSEA. V was clipped by 3 bases and J by 4 bases; unmatched bases: 20. The CDR3 runs 18 residues. As DNA, the CDR3 is TGCAGCGTTGATCTTCCCCCAGGGGGACGAGAAGGCGGCACTGAAGCTTTCTTT. This encodes CSVDLPPGGREGGTEAFF.

The CDR3 DNA reads TGCGCCAGCACCCTTGGGAGTAGCTCCTACGAGCAGTACTTC. This gives the protein CASTLGSSSYEQYF. This chain connects TRBV5-1 to TRBJ2-7, with D perhaps matching TRBD2 (5 bases). Trimming removed 6 bases at V and 0 bases at J, with 13 bases between. The CDR3 is made up of 14 amino acids. Germline V gene sequence: CDR1 SGHRS, CDR2 YFSETQ.

As DNA, the CDR3 is TGTGCCACGAGAGACACAGGGGGCGCGGGTGGCTACACCTTC. Its translation: CATRDTGGAGGYTF. This rearrangement joins TRBV6-5 to TRBJ1-2; 9 nucleotides agree with TRBD1. Germline CDR1 is MNHEY and CDR2 is SVGAGI. Trimming removed 10 bases from V and 7 bases from J; junction bases left unmatched: 13. The CDR3 has 14 residues.

The V call is TRBV7-8, the J call TRBJ2-4, with D possibly matching TRBD1 (6 bases). The CDR3 is 14 residues long. V was trimmed by 6 bases and J by 7 bases, leaving 16 bases between them. Germline V gives CDR1 SGHVS, CDR2 FQNEAQ. CDR3 bases: TGTGCCAGCAGTATCCAGGGGATACGGAACATTCAGTACTTC. As protein: CASSIQGIRNIQYF.

This sequence joins TRBV2 and TRBJ1-2; tentatively, D is TRBD1 (5 bases). The CDR3 is 13 residues long. Deletions cut 3 bases from V and 4 bases from J, with 9 bases between. Germline V gene lookup returns CDR1 SNHLY and CDR2 FYNNEI. CDR3 coding DNA: TGTGCCAGCAGTGACCAGGGTCGCTATGGCTACACCTTC. Amino acids: CASSDQGRYGYTF.

The chain recombines TRBV20-1 with TRBJ1-2; 10 nucleotides line up with TRBD1. Germline CDR1 reads DFQATT; CDR2 reads SNEGSKA (reference sequence). The CDR3 runs to 16 residues. V lost 3 bases and J lost 0; bases outside the gene matches: 7. The CDR3 nucleotides are TGCAGTGCTAGTGGGTCGGGACAGGGGCCTAACTATGGCTACACCTTC. The encoded protein is CSASGSGQGPNYGYTF.

This clone was counted only a few times. The chain employs TRBV6-2 or TRBV6-3 and TRBJ1-1; no definite D call. Germline V gene sequence: CDR1 MNHEY, CDR2 SVGEGT. The CDR3 covers 15 residues. The V and J ends lost 0 bases and 4 bases respectively, with 12 bases between them. The CDR3 coding sequence is TGTGCCAGCAGTTACTCGGAGACCTTGGGCACTGAAGCTTTCTTT. This gives the protein CASSYSETLGTEAFF.

The CDR3 reads CASSFGLAGETYEQYF. In DNA form, the CDR3 reads TGTGCCAGCAGCTTCGGACTAGCGGGGGAGACCTACGAGCAGTACTTC. The V call is TRBV7-6, the J call TRBJ2-7; 13 bases match TRBD2. The CDR3 covers 16 residues. Unmatched junction bases numbered 4, after V lost 3 bases and J lost 2 bases. The germline CDR1 and CDR2 sequences are SGHVS and FNYEAQ. Supplemented by reference TRBV7-6 and TRBJ2-7, the full variable domain reads GAGVSQSPRYKVTKRGQDVALRCDPISGHVSLYWYRQALGQGPEFLTYFNYEAQQDKSGLPNDRFSAERPEGSISTLTIQRTEQRDSAMYRCASSFGLAGETYEQYFGPGTRLTVT.

This clone was seen a single time. The chain recombines TRBV27 with TRBJ2-2; TRBD2 matches at 10 bases. The CDR3 spans 15 residues. The germline CDR1 and CDR2 sequences are MNHEY and SMNVEV (reference sequence). The ends lost 5 bases at V and 5 bases at J; junction bases unmatched: 5. This CDR3 is CASSLKRGGTGELFF. DNA for the CDR3: TGTGCCAGCAGTCTCAAGCGGGGGGGTACCGGGGAGCTGTTTTTT.

J is TRBJ1-6 and V is TRBV27; 7 bases map to TRBD1. This CDR3 contains 15 residues. Losses at the gene ends were 2 bases for V and 4 bases for J; bases not matched to a gene: 2. Germline V gene data show CDR1 as MNHEY and CDR2 as SMNVEV (reference sequence). This CDR3 reads CASSLMGQYNSPLHF. In DNA form, the CDR3 reads TGTGCCAGCAGTTTAATGGGACAGTATAATTCACCCCTCCACTTT.

This chain links TRBV11-2 with TRBJ2-7; TRBD1 matches at 8 bases. Per the germline V gene, CDR1 is SGHAT and CDR2 is FQNNGV. CDR3 length: 13 residues. J was trimmed by 5 bases and V by 3 bases; bases with no gene match: 3. Here the CDR3 reads CASSLDRAHEQYV. The CDR3 region has the DNA TGTGCCAGCAGCTTGGACAGGGCACACGAGCAGTACGTC.

The V gene is TRBV7-3, the J gene TRBJ2-1, with 11 bases fitting TRBD2. CDR1 SGHTA and CDR2 FQGTGA come from the germline V gene. The CDR3 is 14 amino acids. V lost 5 bases to trimming and J lost 5 bases; unmatched junction nucleotides: 2. This chain's CDR3 is CASSAGLADNEQFF. The CDR3 DNA sequence: TGTGCCAGCAGCGCGGGACTAGCGGACAATGAGCAGTTCTTC.